This T cell receptor (beta chain) was sequenced in a study of T cell repertoires in aging, cancer and after chemotherapy. Whole-study context: Chronic lymphocytic leukemia patients on fludarabine- or bendamustine-based regimens gave paired samples before and after chemotherapy. The whole study produced a dataset of around 9 million TCR reads. Findings of the study overall: Rebound thymic output was suggested by rising median generation probability during chemotherapy in each cancer cohort.

A mixed TRB-A/B primer pool amplified rearranged TRB by multiplex touch-down PCR. TCRdb re-analysed the multiplex PCR reads in MiXCR, keeping a single row per CDR3 protein. The sample carries roughly 7,500 distinct CDR3 sequences, approximately 30% recorded once. V shed 3 bases, J shed 10 bases, and the junction held 3 bases outside the gene matches. The germline CDR1 and CDR2 sequences are SEHNR and FQNEAQ (reference sequence). There are 12 residues in the CDR3. As regards this clonotype: What it recognizes is unknown.

Peripheral blood genomic DNA, not sorted cells or RNA, was the template. The sequence was collected from a human donor with a blood cancer. This chain uses TRBV7-9 with TRBJ2-1; 7 nucleotides agree with TRBD2. Source material: blood. CDR3 in DNA: TGTGCCAGCAGCTTTGAAGCGGGGGAGCAGTTCTTC. Residues: CASSFEAGEQFF.